A single sample is the source of the 18 T cell receptor beta chains below, sequenced in a study of T cell repertoires in cytomegalovirus infection. Which antigens these TCRs recognize remains unknown. TCRdb itself ran the reads through MiXCR, one entry per CDR3 protein. The data contain hundreds of thousands of distinct CDR3 sequences, about 42% of them singletons. The starting material was cultured PBMCs, obtained from culture after CMV antigen stimulation. These receptors were taken from a human donor in good health (CMV status not recorded). Some clones in this sample may be carry-over from other donors' samples.

This clonotype was seen many times. This rearrangement joins TRBV7-2 to TRBJ2-5; D uncertain. V was cut by 2 bases and J by 4 bases, with 20 bases left in between. Germline V gene data show CDR1 as SGHTA and CDR2 as FQGNSA. The CDR3 totals 17 residues. The CDR3 spells CASSLKGPRLRTETQYF. CDR3 sequence (DNA): TGTGCCAGCAGCTTAAAGGGCCCGAGACTCCGTACAGAGACCCAGTACTTC.

This chain uses TRBV10-3 with TRBJ2-1; D might be TRBD1 or TRBD2, each matching 5 bases. V was clipped by 6 bases and J by 0 bases, with 12 bases between them. This CDR3 is built from 15 residues. CDR1 and CDR2 (germline): ENHRY, SYGVKD. CDR3 in amino acids: CAISPSGSSYNEQFF. In nucleotides, the CDR3 is TGTGCCATCAGCCCTTCAGGGAGCTCCTACAATGAGCAGTTCTTC.

This clonotype was picked up many times. The rearrangement links TRBV7-2 to TRBJ2-5, with TRBD2 matching over 8 bases. With 5 bases clipped from V and 0 bases from J, the junction kept 11 bases outside the gene matches. This CDR3 comprises 17 residues. Germline values: CDR1 SGHTA, CDR2 FQGNSA. The CDR3 region has the DNA TGTGCCAGCAGCCACCCAATCACACTAGCGGACCAAGAGACCCAGTACTTC. This sequence encodes CASSHPITLADQETQYF.

In its sample, this clonotype was seen a few times. V gene TRBV6-1 combines with J gene TRBJ2-4; TRBD1 matches at 8 bases. Germline V lookup: CDR1 MNHNS, CDR2 SASEGT. This CDR3 has 14 residues. V was pared by 7 bases and J by 8 bases, with 10 bases of the junction left unmatched. CDR3 nucleotides: TGTGCCAGCACGAAGGGACAGGCGACATACATTCAGTACTTC. As protein: CASTKGQATYIQYF.

The chain carries TRBV6-8 and TRBJ2-3; D uncertain. Germline V gives CDR1 MNHGY, CDR2 SAAAGT. The CDR3 is made up of 11 amino acids. The V end was cut by 5 bases, the J end by 6 bases, with 6 bases between. This CDR3 is CASSRLDTQYF. CDR3 in DNA: TGTGCCAGCAGTCGCCTGGATACGCAGTATTTT.

The rearrangement links TRBV24-1 to TRBJ2-5; D could derive from TRBD1 or TRBD2 (5 bases each). In germline, CDR1 is KGHDR, CDR2 SFDVKD. Deletions cut 6 bases from V and 0 bases from J, with 16 bases between. There are 16 residues in the CDR3. The CDR3 DNA sequence: TGTGCCACCAGTCCTGGCTGGGGACCGAACCAAGAGACCCAGTACTTC. It codes for CATSPGWGPNQETQYF.

The chain joins TRBV7-2 to TRBJ2-1; D tentatively fits TRBD1 or TRBD2 (5 bases each). Germline-derived CDR1 and CDR2 are SGHTA and FQGNSA. The CDR3 totals 12 residues. The V end lost 3 bases, the J end lost 9 bases, and 9 bases lay between the germline ends. In DNA, the CDR3 is TGTGCCAGCAGCTTCCCTGGGGGTGAGCAGTTCTTC. It is translated as CASSFPGGEQFF.

This sequence joins TRBV6-5 and TRBJ2-3, with a weak D call TRBD2 (6 bases). Per the germline V gene, CDR1 is MNHEY and CDR2 is SVGAGI. Deletions cut 6 bases from V and 2 bases from J, with 15 bases between. This CDR3 spans 15 amino acids. The CDR3 DNA follows: TGTGCCAGCAGGTTCGGGACTCAGGTCACAGATACGCAGTATTTT. Translating gives CASRFGTQVTDTQYF.

DNA for the CDR3: TGTGCCAGCAGCTTGCTGTTAGCCCACGAGCAGTACTTC. Its protein is CASSLLLAHEQYF. This sequence joins TRBV7-2 and TRBJ2-7; no clear D. This CDR3 region has 13 residues. CDR1 SGHTA and CDR2 FQGNSA come from the germline V gene. The V and J ends lost 3 bases and 5 bases respectively, with 11 bases between them.

This chain uses TRBV20-1 with TRBJ2-1; 13 bases fit TRBD2. Germline assignment: CDR1 DFQATT and CDR2 SNEGSKA (reference sequence). This CDR3 has 14 residues. After removal of 8 bases from V and 9 bases from J, the junction contained 10 bases not matched to a gene. CDR3 nucleotides: TGCAGTCCCGGACTAGCGGGAGTTCTGGGTGAGCAGTTCTTC. Protein sequence: CSPGLAGVLGEQFF.

The chain joins TRBV2 to TRBJ2-1; either TRBD1 or TRBD2 may fit D (5 bases each). The V end lost 11 bases, the J end lost 5 bases, and 19 bases lay between the germline ends. This CDR3 has 14 residues. Germline CDR1 and CDR2: SNHLY and FYNNEI. The DNA for the CDR3 is TGTGCCCTAGATTATTGGGACGGAAACAATGAGCAGTTCTTC. This encodes CALDYWDGNNEQFF.

The chain employs TRBV12-5 and TRBJ2-1; D is perhaps TRBD2 (6 bases). With 4 bases removed from V and 9 bases from J, the gap between germline ends came to 10 bases. The CDR3 is 12 amino acids. Germline loops: CDR1 LGHNT, CDR2 FRNRAP. Written as DNA, the CDR3 is TGTGCTAGTGGTTCGGGGGTTGGTGAGCAGTTCTTC. Translation gives CASGSGVGEQFF.

The gene calls are TRBV7-6 and TRBJ1-6; no firm D call. The V gene's germline CDR1 is SGHVS and CDR2 FNYEAQ. Trimming removed 6 bases at V and 8 bases at J, with 14 bases between. The CDR3 contains 14 residues. The CDR3 DNA is TGTGCCAGCAGTCCTAGGGCAGGATATTCACCCCTCCACTTT. Protein product: CASSPRAGYSPLHF.

This clonotype was recorded a few times. J is TRBJ2-5 and V is TRBV11-2; TRBD2 is a possible D gene (5 bases). The CDR3 runs to 15 residues. Germline V gene sequence: CDR1 SGHAT, CDR2 FQNNGV. Trimming removed 6 bases at V and 4 bases at J, with 18 bases between. The CDR3 sequence: CASRPPGKTPETQYF. The CDR3 DNA follows: TGTGCCAGCAGACCTCCGGGAAAGACCCCAGAGACCCAGTACTTC.

The genes are TRBV6-6 and TRBJ1-1; TRBD1 is a possible D gene (6 bases). This CDR3 is built from 11 residues. Germline V CDR1 and CDR2: MNHNY, SVGAGI (reference sequence). V lost 4 bases and J lost 9, with 9 bases in between. The CDR3 DNA sequence: TGTGCCAGCAGTTCCACAGGGAAAGCTTTCTTT. Translation gives CASSSTGKAFF.

This clonotype was counted between two and nine times. This chain links TRBV11-1 with TRBJ1-3; 7 bases map to TRBD1. Germline CDR1 SGHAT, CDR2 FQDESV (reference sequence). Trimming removed 5 bases from V and 4 bases from J; junction bases left unmatched: 8. The CDR3 has 15 residues. As DNA, the CDR3 is TGTGCCAGCAGCCGGGACAGCCTTCGGGGAAACACCATATATTTT. Amino acid sequence: CASSRDSLRGNTIYF.

The CDR3 is CASSRGTGLGVYEQYF. The CDR3 DNA reads as TGTGCCAGCAGCAGGGGAACAGGGCTGGGGGTCTACGAGCAGTACTTC. The chain carries TRBV7-2 and TRBJ2-7, with D possibly TRBD1 on 6 matching bases. Trimming removed 5 bases from V and 3 bases from J, with 20 bases in between. Germline V gene sequence: CDR1 SGHTA, CDR2 FQGNSA. The CDR3 has 16 residues.

The V and J genes are TRBV18 and TRBJ2-5; unclear D gene. V lost 3 bases to trimming and J lost 2 bases, with 13 bases between them. The CDR3 loop spans 15 amino acids. Per germline, CDR1 KGHSH and CDR2 LQKENI. The CDR3 DNA follows: TGTGCCAGCTCACCTCTGGCGTCACCACAAGAGACCCAGTACTTC. Translated, it gives CASSPLASPQETQYF.